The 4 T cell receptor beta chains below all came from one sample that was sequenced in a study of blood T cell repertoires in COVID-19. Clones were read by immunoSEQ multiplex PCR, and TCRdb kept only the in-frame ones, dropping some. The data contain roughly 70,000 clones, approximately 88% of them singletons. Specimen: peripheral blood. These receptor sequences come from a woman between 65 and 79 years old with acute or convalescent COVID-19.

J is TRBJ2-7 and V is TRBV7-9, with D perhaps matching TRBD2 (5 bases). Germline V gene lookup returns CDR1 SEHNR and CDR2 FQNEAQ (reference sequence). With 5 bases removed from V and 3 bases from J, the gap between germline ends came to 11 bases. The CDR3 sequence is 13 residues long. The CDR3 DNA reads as TGTGCCAGCAGCCCCGGGATGGGCTACGAGCAGTACTTC. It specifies CASSPGMGYEQYF.

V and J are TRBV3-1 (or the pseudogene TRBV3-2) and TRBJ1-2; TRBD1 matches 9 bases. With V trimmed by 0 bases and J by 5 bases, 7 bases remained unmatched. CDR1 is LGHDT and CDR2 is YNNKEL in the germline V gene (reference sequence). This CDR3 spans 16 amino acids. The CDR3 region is CASSQERGQGIYGYTF. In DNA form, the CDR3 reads TGTGCCAGCAGCCAAGAGCGTGGACAGGGGATTTATGGCTACACCTTC.

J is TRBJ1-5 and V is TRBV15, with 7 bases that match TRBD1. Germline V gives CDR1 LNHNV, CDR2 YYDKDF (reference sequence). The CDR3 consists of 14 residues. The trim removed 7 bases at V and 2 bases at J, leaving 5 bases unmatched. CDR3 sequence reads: CATKGAVGNQPQHF. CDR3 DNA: TGTGCCACCAAGGGGGCGGTTGGCAATCAGCCCCAGCATTTT.

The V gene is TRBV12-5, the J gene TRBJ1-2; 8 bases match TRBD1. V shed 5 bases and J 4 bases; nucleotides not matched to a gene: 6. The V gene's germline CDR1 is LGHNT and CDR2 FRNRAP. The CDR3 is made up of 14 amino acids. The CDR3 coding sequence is TGTGCTAGTGGTCCCCGGACAGGGACCTATGGCTACACCTTC. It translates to CASGPRTGTYGYTF.